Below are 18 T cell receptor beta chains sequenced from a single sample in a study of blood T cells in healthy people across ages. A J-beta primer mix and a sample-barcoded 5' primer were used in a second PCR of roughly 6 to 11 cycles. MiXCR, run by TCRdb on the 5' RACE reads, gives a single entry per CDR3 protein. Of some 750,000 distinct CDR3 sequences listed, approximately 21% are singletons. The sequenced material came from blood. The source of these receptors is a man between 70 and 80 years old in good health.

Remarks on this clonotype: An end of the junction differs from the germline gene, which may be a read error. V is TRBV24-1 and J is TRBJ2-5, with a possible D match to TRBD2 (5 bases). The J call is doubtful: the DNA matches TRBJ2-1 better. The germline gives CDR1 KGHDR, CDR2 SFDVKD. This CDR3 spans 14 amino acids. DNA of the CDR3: TGTGCCACCAGTGATTCGGACTGGATCAATGGGCAGTTCTTC. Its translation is CATSDSDWINGQFF.

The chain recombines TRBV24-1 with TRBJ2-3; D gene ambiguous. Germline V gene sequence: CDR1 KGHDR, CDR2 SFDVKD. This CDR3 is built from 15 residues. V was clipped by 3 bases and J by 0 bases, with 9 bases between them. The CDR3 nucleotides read TGTGCCACCAGTGATCTTCAGGCCAGCACAGATACGCAGTATTTT. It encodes CATSDLQASTDTQYF.

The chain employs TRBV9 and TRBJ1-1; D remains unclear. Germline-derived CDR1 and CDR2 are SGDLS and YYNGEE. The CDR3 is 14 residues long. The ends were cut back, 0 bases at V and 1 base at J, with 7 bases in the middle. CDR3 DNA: TGTGCCAGCAGCGTAGGGACGGGGAACACTGAAGCTTTCTTT. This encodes CASSVGTGNTEAFF.

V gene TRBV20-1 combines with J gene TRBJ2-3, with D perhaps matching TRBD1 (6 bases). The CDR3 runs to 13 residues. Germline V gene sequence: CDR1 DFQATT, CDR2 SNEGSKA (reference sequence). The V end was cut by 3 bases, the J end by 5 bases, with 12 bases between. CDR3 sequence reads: CSARTGWEDTQYF. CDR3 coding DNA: TGCAGTGCTAGGACAGGTTGGGAAGATACGCAGTATTTT.

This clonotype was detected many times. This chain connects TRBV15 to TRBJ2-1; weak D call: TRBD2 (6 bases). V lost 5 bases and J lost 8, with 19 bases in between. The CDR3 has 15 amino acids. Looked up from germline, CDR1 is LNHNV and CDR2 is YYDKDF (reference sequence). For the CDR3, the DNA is TGTGCCACCAGCCGACGCCGGGCGCGGGACCATGAGCAGTTCTTC. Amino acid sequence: CATSRRRARDHEQFF.

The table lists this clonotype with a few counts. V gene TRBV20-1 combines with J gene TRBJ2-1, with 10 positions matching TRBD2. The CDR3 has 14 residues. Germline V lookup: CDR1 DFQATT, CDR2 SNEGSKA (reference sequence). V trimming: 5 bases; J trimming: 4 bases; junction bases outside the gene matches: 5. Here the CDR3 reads CSASLAGEYNEQFF. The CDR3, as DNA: TGCAGTGCTTCCCTAGCGGGGGAGTACAATGAGCAGTTCTTC.

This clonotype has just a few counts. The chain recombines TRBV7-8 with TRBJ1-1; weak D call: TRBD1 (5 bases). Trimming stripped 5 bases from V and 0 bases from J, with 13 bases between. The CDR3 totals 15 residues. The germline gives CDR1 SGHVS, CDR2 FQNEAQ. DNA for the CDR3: TGTGCCAGCAGCCCCAGGGAGGGCATGAACACTGAAGCTTTCTTT. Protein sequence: CASSPREGMNTEAFF.

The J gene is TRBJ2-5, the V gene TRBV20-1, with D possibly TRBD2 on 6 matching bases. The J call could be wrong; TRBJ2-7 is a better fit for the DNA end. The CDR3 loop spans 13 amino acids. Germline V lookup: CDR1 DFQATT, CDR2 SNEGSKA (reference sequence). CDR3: CSARSRREYEQYF. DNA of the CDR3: TGCAGTGCTAGAAGTCGACGGGAGTACGAGCAGTACTTC.

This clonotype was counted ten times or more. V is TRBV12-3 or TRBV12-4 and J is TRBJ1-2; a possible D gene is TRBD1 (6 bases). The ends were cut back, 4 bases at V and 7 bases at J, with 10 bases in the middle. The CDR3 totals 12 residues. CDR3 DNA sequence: TGTGCCAGCAGTTCCACAGGGTCTGGCTACACCTTC. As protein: CASSSTGSGYTF.

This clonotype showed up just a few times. CDR3 in DNA: TGTGCCAGCAAAGATCGTAAAAATCCTGCCTACGAGCAGTACTTC. Translated, it gives CASKDRKNPAYEQYF. J is TRBJ2-1 and V is TRBV12-3 or TRBV12-4; D uncertain. Gene TRBJ2-7 matches the end of the DNA better, so the J call may be wrong. The CDR3 consists of 15 residues.

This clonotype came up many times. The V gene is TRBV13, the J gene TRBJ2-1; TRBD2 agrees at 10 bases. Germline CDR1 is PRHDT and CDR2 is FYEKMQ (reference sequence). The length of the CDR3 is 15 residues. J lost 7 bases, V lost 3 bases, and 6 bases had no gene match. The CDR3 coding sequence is TGTGCCAGCAGCTTTATCCTAGCGGGAGATAATGAGCAGTTCTTC. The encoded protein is CASSFILAGDNEQFF.

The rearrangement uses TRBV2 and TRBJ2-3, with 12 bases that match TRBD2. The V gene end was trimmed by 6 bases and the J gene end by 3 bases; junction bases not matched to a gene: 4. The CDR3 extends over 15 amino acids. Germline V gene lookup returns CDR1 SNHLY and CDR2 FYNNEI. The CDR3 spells CASRWTSGMTDTQYF. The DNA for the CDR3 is TGTGCCAGCAGATGGACTAGCGGGATGACAGATACGCAGTATTTT.

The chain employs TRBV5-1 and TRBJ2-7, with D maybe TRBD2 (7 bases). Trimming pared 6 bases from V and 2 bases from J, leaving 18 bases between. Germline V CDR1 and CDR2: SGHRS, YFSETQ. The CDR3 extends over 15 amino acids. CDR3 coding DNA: TGCGCCAGCAATCCGCTCGCGGGGGCTACCTACGAGCAGTACTTC. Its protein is CASNPLAGATYEQYF.

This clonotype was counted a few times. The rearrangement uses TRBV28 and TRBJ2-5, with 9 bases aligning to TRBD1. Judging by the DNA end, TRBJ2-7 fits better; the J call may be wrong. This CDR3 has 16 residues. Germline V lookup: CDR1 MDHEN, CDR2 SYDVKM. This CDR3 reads CASRPAPGQGNYEQYF. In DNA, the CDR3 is TGTGCCAGCAGGCCCGCTCCGGGACAGGGCAACTACGAGCAGTACTTC.

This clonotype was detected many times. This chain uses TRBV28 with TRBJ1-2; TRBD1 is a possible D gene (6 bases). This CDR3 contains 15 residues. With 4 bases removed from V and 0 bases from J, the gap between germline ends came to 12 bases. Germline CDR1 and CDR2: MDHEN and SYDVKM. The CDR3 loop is CASSSSGAANYGYTF. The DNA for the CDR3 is TGTGCCAGCAGTTCCTCAGGGGCAGCTAACTATGGCTACACCTTC.

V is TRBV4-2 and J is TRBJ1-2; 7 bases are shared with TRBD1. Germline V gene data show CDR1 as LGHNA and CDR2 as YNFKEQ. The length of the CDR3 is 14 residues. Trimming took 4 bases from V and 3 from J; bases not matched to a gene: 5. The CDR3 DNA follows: TGTGCCAGCAGCCTAGACAGGGAGGACTATGGCTACACCTTC. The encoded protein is CASSLDREDYGYTF.

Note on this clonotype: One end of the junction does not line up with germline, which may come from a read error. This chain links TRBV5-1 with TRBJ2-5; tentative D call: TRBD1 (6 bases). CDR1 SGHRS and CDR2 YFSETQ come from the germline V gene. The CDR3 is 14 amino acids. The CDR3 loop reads CASSYMTGEDTQYF. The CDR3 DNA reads TGCGCCAGCAGCTACATGACAGGAGAAGACACCCAGTACTTC.

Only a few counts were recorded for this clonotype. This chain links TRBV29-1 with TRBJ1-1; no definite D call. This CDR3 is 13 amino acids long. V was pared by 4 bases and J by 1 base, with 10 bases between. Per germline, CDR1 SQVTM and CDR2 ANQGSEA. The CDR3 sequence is CSVVGHENTEAFF. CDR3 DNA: TGCAGCGTTGTGGGTCACGAGAACACTGAAGCTTTCTTT.